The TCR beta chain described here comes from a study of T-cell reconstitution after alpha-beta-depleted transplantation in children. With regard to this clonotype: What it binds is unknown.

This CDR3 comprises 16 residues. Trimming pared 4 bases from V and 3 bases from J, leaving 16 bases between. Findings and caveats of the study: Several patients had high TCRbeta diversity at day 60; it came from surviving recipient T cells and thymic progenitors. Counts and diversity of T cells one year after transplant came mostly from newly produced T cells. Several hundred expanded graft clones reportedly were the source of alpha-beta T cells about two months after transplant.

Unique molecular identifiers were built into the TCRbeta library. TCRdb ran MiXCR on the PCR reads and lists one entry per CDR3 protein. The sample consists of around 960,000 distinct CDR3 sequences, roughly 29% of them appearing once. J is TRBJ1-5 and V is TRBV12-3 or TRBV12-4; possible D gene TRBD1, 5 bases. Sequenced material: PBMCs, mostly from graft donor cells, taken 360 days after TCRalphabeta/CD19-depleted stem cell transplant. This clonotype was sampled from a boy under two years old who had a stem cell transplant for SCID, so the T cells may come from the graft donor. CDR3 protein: CASSSTPGTPNQPQHF. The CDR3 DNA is TGTGCCAGCAGTTCCACCCCCGGGACTCCCAATCAGCCCCAGCATTTT.